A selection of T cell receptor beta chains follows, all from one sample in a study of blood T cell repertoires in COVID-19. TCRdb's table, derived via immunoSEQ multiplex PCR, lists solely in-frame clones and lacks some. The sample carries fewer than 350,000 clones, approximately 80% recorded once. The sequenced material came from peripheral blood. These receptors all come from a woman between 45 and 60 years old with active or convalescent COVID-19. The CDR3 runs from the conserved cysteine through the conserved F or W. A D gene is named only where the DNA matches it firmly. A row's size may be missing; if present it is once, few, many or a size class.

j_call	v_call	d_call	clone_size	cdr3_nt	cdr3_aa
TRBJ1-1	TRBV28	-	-	TGTGCCAGCAGACGGACGGGAATGAACACTGAAGCTTTCTTT	CASRRTGMNTEAFF
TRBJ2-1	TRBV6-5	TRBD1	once	TGTGCCAGCACCCTACAGGGGAATGCTTACAATGAGCAGTTCTTC	CASTLQGNAYNEQFF
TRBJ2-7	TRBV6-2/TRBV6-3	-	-	TGTGCCAGCAGTTTCACCTACGAGCAGTACTTC	CASSFTYEQYF
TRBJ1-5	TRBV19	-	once	TGTGCCAGTAGTATAGGGACAGCCAGCAATCAGCCCCAGCATTTT	CASSIGTASNQPQHF
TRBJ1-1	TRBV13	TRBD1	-	TGTGCCAGCAGCTTGGGACAGGGGAGGACTGAAGCTTTCTTT	CASSLGQGRTEAFF
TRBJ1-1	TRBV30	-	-	TGTGCCTGGATTGCGGGGGGTGAAGCTTTCTTT	CAWIAGGEAFF
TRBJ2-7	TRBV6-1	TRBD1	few	TGTGCCAGCAGTGAAGCTTACCCGGGACAGGCCTACGAGCAGTACTTC	CASSEAYPGQAYEQYF
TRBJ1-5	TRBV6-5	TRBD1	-	TGTGCCAGCAGACTGACAGGGGAGCCTAATCAGCCCCAGCATTTT	CASRLTGEPNQPQHF
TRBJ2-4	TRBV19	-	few	TGTGCCAGTAGTCGGCGGGATGGCAAAAACATTCAGTACTTC	CASSRRDGKNIQYF
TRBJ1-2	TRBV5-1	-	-	TGCGCCAGCAGCGCCGCATTAGCAGCCTCCACAGGGCTTTTAGGTGGCTACACCTTC	CASSAALAASTGLLGGYTF
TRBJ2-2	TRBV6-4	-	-	TGTGCCAGCAGTGACACCCGAGGTAGGGCGGGGAACACCGGGGAGCTGTTTTTT	CASSDTRGRAGNTGELFF
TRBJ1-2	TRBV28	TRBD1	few	TGTGCCAGCAGTTTCGGACAGGGCTTTGAGGGTGGCTACACCTTC	CASSFGQGFEGGYTF
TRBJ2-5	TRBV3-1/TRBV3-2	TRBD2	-	TGTGCCAGCAGCCAGTTCACATCGGGAGGCAGAGAGACCCAGTACTTC	CASSQFTSGGRETQYF
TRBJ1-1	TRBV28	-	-	TGTGCCAGCCCCCCCAGGGGAACGGGGAACACTGAAGCTTTCTTT	CASPPRGTGNTEAFF
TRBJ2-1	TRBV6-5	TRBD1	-	TGTGCCAGCAGAATCCCCGGGACAGACAATGAGCAGTTCTTC	CASRIPGTDNEQFF
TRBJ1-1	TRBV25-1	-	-	TGTGCCAGCAGTTCGGGAGGGGGGTGGACGTCTTTCTTT	CASSSGGGWTSFF
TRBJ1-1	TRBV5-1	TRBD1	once	TGCGCCAGCAGGCCGGGACAGGGGATAAACACTGAAGCTTTCTTT	CASRPGQGINTEAFF
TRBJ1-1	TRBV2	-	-	TGTGCCAGCAGTGAAGTGTGGGGGCTTGCTTTCTTT	CASSEVWGLAFF
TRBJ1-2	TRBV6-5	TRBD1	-	TGTGCCAGCAATGCCGGGACAGGCACCTATGGCTACACCTTC	CASNAGTGTYGYTF
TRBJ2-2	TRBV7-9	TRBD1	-	TGTGCCAGCAGCTATCTTCCGGGACAGAGTACCGGGGAGCTGTTTTTT	CASSYLPGQSTGELFF
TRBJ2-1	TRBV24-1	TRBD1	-	TGTGCCACCAGAACGGGACAGGATAGAGGCAATGAGCAGTTCTTC	CATRTGQDRGNEQFF
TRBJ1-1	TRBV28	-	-	TGTGCCAGCAGCCAGGCCCCAGGGAGGGGCATGAACACTGAAGCTTTCTTT	CASSQAPGRGMNTEAFF
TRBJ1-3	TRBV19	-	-	TGTGCCAGTAGTATCACGGGGAGCTCTGGAAACACCATATATTTT	CASSITGSSGNTIYF
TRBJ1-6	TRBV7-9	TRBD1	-	TGTGCCAGCAGCTTCGACAGGGGGGTTCCGAATTCACCCCTCCACTTT	CASSFDRGVPNSPLHF
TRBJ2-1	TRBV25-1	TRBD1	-	TGTGCCAGCAGTGGGACACTGGGGACAGTCAATGAGCAGTTCTTC	CASSGTLGTVNEQFF
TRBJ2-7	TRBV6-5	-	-	TGTGCCAGCAGTTCGTACCAAGGGAGCTCCTACGAGCAGTACTTC	CASSSYQGSSYEQYF
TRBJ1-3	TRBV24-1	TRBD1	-	TGTGCCACCAGTGATTTGAAACAGGGGGAACGAAACACCATATATTTT	CATSDLKQGERNTIYF
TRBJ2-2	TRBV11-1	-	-	TGTGCCAGCAGCTTAGCCTGGGCATCCGGCGGGGAGCTGTTTTTT	CASSLAWASGGELFF
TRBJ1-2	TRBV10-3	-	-	TGTGCCATCAGTGATTCCTCGGGTGGCGGCTACACCTTC	CAISDSSGGGYTF
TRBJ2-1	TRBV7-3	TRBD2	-	TGTGCCAGCAGCTTAAGAGGACTAGCGGACTCCTACAATGAGCAGTTCTTC	CASSLRGLADSYNEQFF
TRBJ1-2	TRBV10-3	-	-	TGTGCCATCAGTGAAGGACAGAGAGATGGCTACACCTTC	CAISEGQRDGYTF
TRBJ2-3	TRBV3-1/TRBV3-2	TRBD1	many	TGTGCCAGCAGTTCCACAGGGGACAGCACAGATACGCAGTATTTT	CASSSTGDSTDTQYF
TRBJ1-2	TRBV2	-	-	TGTGCCAGCCAGGGTAGCCAGGGCTATGGCTACACCTTC	CASQGSQGYGYTF
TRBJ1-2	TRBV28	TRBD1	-	TGTGCCAGCACTGAGGGGTCAGGGGGCAATGACGGAGGCTACACCTTC	CASTEGSGGNDGGYTF
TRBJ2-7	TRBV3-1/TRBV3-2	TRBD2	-	TGTGCCAGCAGCCAAGGCGTACTAGCGGGAGTTGGGGTTTACGAGCAGTACTTC	CASSQGVLAGVGVYEQYF
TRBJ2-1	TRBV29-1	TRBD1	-	TGCAGCACCGGGACAGGGGGCTACAATGAGCAGTTCTTC	CSTGTGGYNEQFF
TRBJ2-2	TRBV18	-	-	TGTGCCAGCTCACGGATTGGGGCCTCGACTTCCGGGGAGCTGTTTTTT	CASSRIGASTSGELFF
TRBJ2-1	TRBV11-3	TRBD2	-	TGTGCCAGCAGCCCCACTAGCGGGGGTCCCAATGAGCAGTTCTTC	CASSPTSGGPNEQFF
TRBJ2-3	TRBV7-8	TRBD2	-	TGTGCCAGCAGCTTATCCCCCGGGACTAGAAACACAGATACGCAGTATTTT	CASSLSPGTRNTDTQYF
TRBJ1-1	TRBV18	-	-	TGTGCCAGCTCACCCGACACGGGGTCCACCGGGCCTTTCTTT	CASSPDTGSTGPFF
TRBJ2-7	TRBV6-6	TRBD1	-	TGTGCCAGCAGTTACTCCTCCGGGACAGGGGATCACGAGCAGTACTTC	CASSYSSGTGDHEQYF